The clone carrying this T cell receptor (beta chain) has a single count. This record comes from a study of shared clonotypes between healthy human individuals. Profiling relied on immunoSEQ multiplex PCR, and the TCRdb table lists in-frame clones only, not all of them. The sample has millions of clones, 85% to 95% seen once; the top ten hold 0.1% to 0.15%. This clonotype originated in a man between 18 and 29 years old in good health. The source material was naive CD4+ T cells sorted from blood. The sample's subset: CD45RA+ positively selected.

The CDR3 is CASRTPAGGSSPLHF. CDR3 DNA: TGTGCCAGCCGTACCCCCGCGGGGGGCTCCTCACCCCTCCACTTT. This rearrangement joins TRBV28 to TRBJ1-6; TRBD1 is a possible D gene (6 bases). The ends were cut back, 8 bases at V and 10 bases at J, with 21 bases in the middle. The CDR3 is 15 residues long. Germline V gives CDR1 MDHEN, CDR2 SYDVKM. Complete variable domain (other parts from reference TRBV28 and TRBJ1-6): DVKVTQSSRYLVKRTGEKVFLECVQDMDHENMFWYRQDPGLGLRLIYFSYDVKMKEKGDIPEGYSVSREKKERFSLILESASTNQTSMYLCASRTPAGGSSPLHFGNGTRLTVT.